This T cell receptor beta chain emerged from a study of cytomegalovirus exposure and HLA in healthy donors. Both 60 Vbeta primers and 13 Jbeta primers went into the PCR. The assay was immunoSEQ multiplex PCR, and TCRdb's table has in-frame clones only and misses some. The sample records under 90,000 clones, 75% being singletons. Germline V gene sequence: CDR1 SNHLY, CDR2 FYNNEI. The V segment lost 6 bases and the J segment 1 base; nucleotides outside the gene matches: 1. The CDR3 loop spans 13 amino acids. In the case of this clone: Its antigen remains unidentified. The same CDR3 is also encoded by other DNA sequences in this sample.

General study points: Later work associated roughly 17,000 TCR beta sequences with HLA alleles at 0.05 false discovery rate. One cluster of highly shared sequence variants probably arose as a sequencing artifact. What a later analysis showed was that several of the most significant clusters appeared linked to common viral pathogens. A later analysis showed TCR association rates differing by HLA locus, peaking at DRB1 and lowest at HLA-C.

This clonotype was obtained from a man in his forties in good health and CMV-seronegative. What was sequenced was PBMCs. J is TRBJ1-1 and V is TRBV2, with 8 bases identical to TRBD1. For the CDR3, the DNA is TGTGCCAGCAGGGGGACAGGGAACACTGAAGCTTTCTTT. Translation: CASRGTGNTEAFF.